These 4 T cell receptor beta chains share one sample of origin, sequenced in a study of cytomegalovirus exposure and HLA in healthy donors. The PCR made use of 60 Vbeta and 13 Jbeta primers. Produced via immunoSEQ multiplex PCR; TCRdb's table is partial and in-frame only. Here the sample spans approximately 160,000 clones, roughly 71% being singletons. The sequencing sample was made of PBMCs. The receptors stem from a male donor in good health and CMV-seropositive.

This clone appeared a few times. The CDR3 DNA follows: TGTGCCAGCAGTTTCTCCGGGACAGGGGGCAGGACTGAAGCTTTCTTT. Translating gives CASSFSGTGGRTEAFF. The chain carries TRBV6-5 and TRBJ1-1; 12 nucleotides align to TRBD1. V lost 4 bases, J lost 5 bases, and 8 bases stayed unmatched. This CDR3 is built from 16 residues. Germline V CDR1 and CDR2: MNHEY, SVGAGI.

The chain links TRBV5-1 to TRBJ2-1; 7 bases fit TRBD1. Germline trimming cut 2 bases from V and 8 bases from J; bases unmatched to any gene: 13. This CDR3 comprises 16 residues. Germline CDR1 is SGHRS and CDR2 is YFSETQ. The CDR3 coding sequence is TGCGCCAGCAGCTTCGACAGGGAACCCTGGGGCGATGAGCAGTTCTTC. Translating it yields CASSFDREPWGDEQFF.

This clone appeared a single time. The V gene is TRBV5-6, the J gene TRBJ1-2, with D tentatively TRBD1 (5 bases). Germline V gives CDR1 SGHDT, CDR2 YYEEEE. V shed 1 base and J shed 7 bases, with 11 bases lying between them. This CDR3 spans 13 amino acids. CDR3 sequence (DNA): TGTGCCAGCAGCTTGTCGTCAGGGCCTGGCTACACCTTC. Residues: CASSLSSGPGYTF.

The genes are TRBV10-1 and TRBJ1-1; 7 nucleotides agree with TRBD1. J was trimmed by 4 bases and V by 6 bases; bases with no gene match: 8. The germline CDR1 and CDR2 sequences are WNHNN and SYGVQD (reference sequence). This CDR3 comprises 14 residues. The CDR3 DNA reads TGCGCCAGCAGCTTCGACAGGGTTGCCACTGAAGCTTTCTTT. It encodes CASSFDRVATEAFF.